These 9 T cell receptor beta chains were sequenced from one sample in a study of identical twins. TCRdb reprocessed the 5' RACE reads via MiXCR and lists one record per CDR3 protein. The sample consists of around 960,000 distinct CDR3 sequences, roughly an eighth of them appearing once. This sample was also put to use in a study of yellow fever vaccine responses in identical twins.

The sequenced material came from PBMCs. All receptors come from a woman younger than 35 in good health.

The chain has TRBV9 and TRBJ2-2; 10 bases are shared with TRBD2. Germline V gene sequence: CDR1 SGDLS, CDR2 YYNGEE. CDR3 length equals 17 residues. V shed 3 bases and J 7 bases; nucleotides not matched to a gene: 12. This chain's CDR3 is CASSARPTSGRGGELFF. As DNA, the CDR3 is TGTGCCAGCAGCGCACGACCGACTAGCGGGCGGGGCGGGGAGCTGTTTTTT. Full variable domain (remainder filled in from reference TRBV9 and TRBJ2-2): DSGVTQTPKHLITATGQRVTLRCSPRSGDLSVYWYQQSLDQGLQFLIQYYNGEERAKGNILERFSAQQFPDLHSELNLSSLELGDSALYFCASSARPTSGRGGELFFGEGSRLTVL.

The chain carries TRBV9 and TRBJ2-3, with D perhaps being TRBD1 or TRBD2 (5 bases each). CDR1 and CDR2 from the germline V gene are SGDLS and YYNGEE. V lost 2 bases to trimming and J lost 5 bases, with 12 bases between them. The CDR3 loop spans 14 amino acids. Here the CDR3 reads CASSVGPRVDTQYF. The CDR3, as DNA: TGTGCCAGCAGCGTGGGGCCGCGGGTAGATACGCAGTATTTT.

This sequence joins TRBV6-6 and TRBJ1-2; maybe TRBD1 (5 bases). V was trimmed by 6 bases and J by 7 bases, leaving 15 bases between them. CDR1 is MNHNY, CDR2 SVGAGI, per germline (reference sequence). The CDR3 is made up of 13 amino acids. This CDR3 reads CASSPGSGLGYTF. The DNA of the CDR3 is TGTGCCAGCAGCCCCGGGTCAGGGCTTGGCTACACCTTC.

This clonotype was found a few times. V is TRBV4-1 and J is TRBJ2-5; no clear D gene. Trimming took 0 bases from V and 0 from J, leaving 14 bases between them. Germline-derived CDR1 and CDR2 are MGHRA and YSYEKL. The CDR3 sequence is 17 residues long. CDR3 nucleotide sequence: TGCGCCAGCAGCCAAGATCCCTACTTGGCGAACCAAGAGACCCAGTACTTC. Protein product: CASSQDPYLANQETQYF.

This chain connects TRBV7-9 to TRBJ2-1, with 10 bases aligning to TRBD1. V lost 3 bases, J lost 7 bases, and 9 bases stayed unmatched. Per germline, CDR1 SEHNR and CDR2 FQNEAQ (reference sequence). The CDR3 totals 16 residues. In DNA, the CDR3 is TGTGCCAGCAGCTTTTTACGGACAGGGGGTCGTAATGAGCAGTTCTTC. Its translation: CASSFLRTGGRNEQFF.

The gene calls are TRBV11-2 and TRBJ2-7; either TRBD1 or TRBD2 may supply D (7 bases each). Per the germline V gene, CDR1 is SGHAT and CDR2 is FQNNGV. Trimming shortened V by 4 bases and J by 3 bases, and 13 bases separated the two germline ends. This CDR3 region has 14 residues. CDR3 region: CASSSGGAHYEQYF. The CDR3 DNA is TGTGCCAGCAGCTCAGGGGGGGCCCACTACGAGCAGTACTTC.

The chain uses TRBV4-1 and TRBJ2-1, with D perhaps matching TRBD1 or TRBD2 (5 bases each). The CDR3 covers 16 residues. The V gene lost 1 base and the J gene lost 7 bases, with 17 bases spanning the gap. The germline V gene has CDR1 MGHRA and CDR2 YSYEKL. The CDR3 nucleotides read TGCGCCAGCAGCCAAGTGTTCGGGACGGGATTAAATGAGCAGTTCTTC. It yields the protein CASSQVFGTGLNEQFF.

Details on this clonotype: This may stem from a read error, because a much larger clone lies one nucleotide away. The rearrangement joins TRBV29-1 to TRBJ2-2; D is unclear. Trimming stripped 4 bases from V and 7 bases from J, with 16 bases between. Germline CDR1 reads SQVTM; CDR2 reads ANQGSEA. The CDR3 extends over 14 amino acids. The CDR3 region is CSVAGPRSIGELFF. The DNA of the CDR3 is TGCAGCGTTGCTGGGCCAAGGTCGATCGGGGAGCTGTTTTTT.

This clonotype was counted once. The gene calls are TRBV20-1 and TRBJ1-6; TRBD1 might be the D (5 bases). CDR1 is DFQATT, CDR2 SNEGSKA, per germline (reference sequence). Trimming took off 0 bases at V and 6 bases at J, with 12 bases between the two ends. This CDR3 contains 15 residues. This CDR3 reads CSARDRGKGNSPLHF. CDR3 in DNA: TGCAGTGCTAGAGATCGGGGGAAGGGTAATTCACCCCTCCACTTT.